This is a list of T cell receptor beta chains from one sample in a study of CD8 T cells in ankylosing spondylitis. MiXCR was run by TCRdb on the 5' RACE reads, yielding one entry per CDR3 protein. Of some 200,000 distinct CDR3 sequences listed, over 15% were seen once; the top ten hold 4.3%. Sequencing input: blood, either unsorted or a sorted T cell fraction (not recorded which). All receptors derive from a male donor under 30 with ankylosing spondylitis or in good health (not recorded which). The CDR3 runs from the conserved cysteine through the conserved F or W. The D gene is left open where the match is weak. Not all rows give a size; the values are once, few, many and, for expanded clones, a class.

-,TRBV20-1,TRBJ2-7,-,CSAYTDRLSYEQYF,TGCAGTGCTTATACTGACAGGCTTTCCTACGAGCAGTACTTC
many,TRBV4-2,TRBJ2-1,-,CASSQVTGTNEQFF,TGTGCCAGCAGCCAAGTCACCGGGACTAATGAGCAGTTCTTC
many,TRBV5-1,TRBJ2-1,-,CASSYGSATLNEQFF,TGCGCCAGCAGCTATGGGAGCGCCACCCTTAATGAGCAGTTCTTC
many,TRBV5-1,TRBJ2-6,TRBD1,CASSPEDRASGANVLTF,TGCGCCAGCAGCCCAGAGGACAGGGCCTCTGGGGCCAACGTCCTGACTTTC
many,TRBV3-1,TRBJ1-5,-,CASSQGGPPNQPQHF,TGTGCCAGCAGCCAGGGGGGACCTCCCAATCAGCCCCAGCATTTT
few,TRBV11-2,TRBJ2-6,TRBD1,CASTDRGGSGANVLTF,TGTGCCAGCACAGACAGGGGCGGTTCTGGGGCCAACGTCCTGACTTTC
-,TRBV20-1,TRBJ1-1,-,CSATTGRTEAFF,TGCAGTGCTACGACCGGACGCACTGAAGCTTTCTTT
many,TRBV7-2,TRBJ2-4,-,CASSLVHPRGIQYF,TGTGCCAGCAGCTTAGTTCACCCGCGGGGCATTCAGTACTTC
many,TRBV5-1,TRBJ2-3,-,CASSPGGVPDTQYF,TGCGCCAGCAGCCCTGGCGGGGTCCCGGATACGCAGTATTTT
many,TRBV12-3/TRBV12-4,TRBJ2-1,TRBD2,CASRLAGAVDEQFF,TGTGCCAGCAGACTAGCGGGAGCGGTCGATGAGCAGTTCTTC
many,TRBV12-3/TRBV12-4,TRBJ2-1,-,CASSDGSSMVNEQFF,TGTGCCAGCAGTGACGGGAGTTCCATGGTCAATGAGCAGTTCTTC
-,TRBV7-2,TRBJ2-7,TRBD1,CASSLAVGTGLLRGEQYF,TGTGCCAGCAGCTTAGCCGTCGGGACAGGACTTCTACGAGGCGAGCAGTACTTC
many,TRBV21-1,TRBJ1-6,-,CASSKALGDSPLHF,TGTGCCAGCAGCAAAGCGCTGGGGGATTCACCCCTCCACTTT
many,TRBV21-1,TRBJ1-1,-,CASSNYGRGDTEAFF,TGTGCCAGCAGCAATTACGGGAGAGGAGACACTGAAGCTTTCTTT
many,TRBV6-5,TRBJ2-1,TRBD2,CASSYSPGLAGDGYYYNEQFF,TGTGCCAGCAGTTACTCGCCGGGACTAGCGGGAGATGGCTATTATTACAATGAGCAGTTCTTC
-,TRBV20-1,TRBJ2-5,TRBD1,CSGGGGETQYF,TGCAGTGGAGGGGGCGGCGAGACCCAGTACTTC
many,TRBV6-6,TRBJ2-2,TRBD2,CASSYIAGGNTGELFF,TGTGCCAGCAGTTATATAGCGGGGGGGAACACCGGGGAGCTGTTTTTT
many,TRBV7-9,TRBJ2-6,TRBD1,CASSLAGTGGSGANVLTF,TGTGCCAGCAGCTTAGCCGGGACAGGGGGCTCTGGGGCCAACGTCCTGACTTTC
many,TRBV20-1,TRBJ2-3,-,CSARGLPDTQYF,TGCAGTGCTAGGGGCCTACCAGATACGCAGTATTTT
many,TRBV20-1,TRBJ2-3,-,CSAPAGGSDTQYF,TGCAGTGCTCCCGCCGGCGGTTCGGATACGCAGTATTTT
few,TRBV20-1,TRBJ1-1,-,CSARNPGGSAFF,TGCAGTGCTAGAAACCCTGGGGGGTCGGCTTTCTTT
few,TRBV5-5,TRBJ1-2,TRBD1,CASSFIFRDRVDYGYTF,TGTGCCAGCAGCTTTATTTTCCGGGACAGGGTGGACTATGGCTACACCTTC
many,TRBV28,TRBJ2-7,TRBD2,CASSPLAGGQNEQYF,TGTGCCAGCAGTCCCTTAGCGGGAGGGCAGAACGAGCAGTACTTC
many,TRBV2,TRBJ2-7,-,CASIGTPSYEQYF,TGTGCCAGCATTGGAACCCCGTCCTACGAGCAGTACTTC
many,TRBV20-1,TRBJ2-3,TRBD2,CSAVKGLAGTFLITDTQYF,TGCAGTGCTGTCAAGGGACTAGCGGGAACTTTCCTTATCACAGATACGCAGTATTTT
many,TRBV5-1,TRBJ1-2,TRBD1,CASSISPGQETYGYTF,TGCGCCAGCAGCATTAGCCCGGGACAGGAAACCTATGGCTACACCTTC
many,TRBV5-1,TRBJ1-6,TRBD1,CASSSKGQGGSPLHF,TGCGCCAGCAGCTCAAAGGGACAGGGCGGATCACCCCTCCACTTT
many,TRBV7-6,TRBJ2-7,-,CASSLVPNYEQYF,TGTGCCAGCAGCTTAGTTCCGAACTACGAGCAGTACTTC
many,TRBV19,TRBJ1-3,-,CASSKVPSSGNTIYF,TGTGCCAGTAGTAAAGTGCCAAGCTCTGGAAACACCATATATTTT
many,TRBV7-6,TRBJ1-3,-,CASSSPLTETRNTIYF,TGTGCCAGCAGCTCACCGCTCACGGAGACCCGAAACACCATATATTTT
many,TRBV7-3,TRBJ1-3,-,CASSLTGRDGNTIYF,TGTGCCAGCAGCTTGACGGGCCGGGACGGAAACACCATATATTTT
once,TRBV4-3,TRBJ2-1,-,CASSHTSPYVEQFF,TGCGCCAGCAGCCACACTAGCCCGTACGTCGAGCAGTTCTTC
-,TRBV6-5,TRBJ1-3,-,CASPTIYF,TGTGCCAGCCCCACCATATATTTT
many,TRBV18,TRBJ2-1,-,CASSPQERIYNEQFF,TGTGCCAGCTCACCTCAGGAGCGGATCTACAATGAGCAGTTCTTC
many,TRBV5-5,TRBJ2-5,TRBD2,CASSLGLAVQETQYF,TGTGCCAGCAGCTTGGGACTAGCGGTACAAGAGACCCAGTACTTC
many,TRBV5-1,TRBJ2-2,-,CASSDGLYGELFF,TGCGCCAGCAGCGATGGACTATACGGGGAGCTGTTTTTT
-,TRBV7-3,TRBJ2-1,-,CASSLMGRDNEQFF,TGTGCCAGCAGCTTAATGGGACGGGACAATGAGCAGTTCTTC
many,TRBV29-1,TRBJ2-1,TRBD2,CSVGVGAGGRDNEQFF,TGCAGCGTTGGGGTGGGGGCCGGCGGGAGGGACAATGAGCAGTTCTTC
many,TRBV3-1,TRBJ2-3,TRBD2,CASSPGTSRGIWSTDTQYF,TGTGCCAGCAGCCCCGGGACTAGCAGAGGGATTTGGAGCACAGATACGCAGTATTTT
many,TRBV14,TRBJ2-1,-,CASSFSGLAHEQFF,TGTGCCAGCAGCTTCTCCGGACTCGCACATGAGCAGTTCTTC
many,TRBV12-3/TRBV12-4,TRBJ2-3,-,CASSQDTTDTQYF,TGTGCCAGCAGTCAGGACACCACAGATACGCAGTATTTT
-,TRBV13,TRBJ1-1,TRBD1,CASSSMGQGLVEAFF,TGTGCCAGCAGCTCTATGGGACAGGGGCTGGTTGAAGCTTTCTTT
many,TRBV12-3/TRBV12-4,TRBJ2-5,-,CASSRTEETQYF,TGTGCCAGCAGTAGGACGGAAGAGACCCAGTACTTC
-,TRBV6-4,TRBJ2-1,-,CASSDRFEQFF,TGTGCCAGCAGTGATCGGTTCGAGCAGTTCTTC